Presented here are 3 T cell receptor beta chains from one specimen sequenced in a study of T cell responses to AZD1222 COVID-19 vaccine. Sequencing used immunoSEQ multiplex PCR; TCRdb keeps in-frame clones, though not all of them. The sample carries roughly 180,000 clones, 85% to 95% recorded once. The sample consisted of peripheral blood, taken 28 days after the second dose of the MenACWY control vaccine. These receptors were taken from an adult who received the MenACWY meningococcal vaccine as a control.

The chain is built from TRBV7-2 and TRBJ2-2; D uncertain. This CDR3 is built from 13 residues. The ends were cut back, 6 bases at V and 1 base at J, with 6 bases in the middle. Germline CDR1 SGHTA, CDR2 FQGNSA. The DNA of the CDR3 is TGTGCCAGCAGTCGAGGGAACACCGGGGAGCTGTTTTTT. As protein: CASSRGNTGELFF.

This sequence joins TRBV6-5 and TRBJ1-5, with 7 bases identical to TRBD1. The CDR3 totals 15 residues. After removal of 6 bases from V and 0 bases from J, the junction contained 5 bases not matched to a gene. Germline CDR1 reads MNHEY; CDR2 reads SVGAGI. The CDR3 spells CASRSDRVSNQPQHF. CDR3 coding DNA: TGTGCCAGCAGGTCCGACAGGGTTAGCAATCAGCCCCAGCATTTT.

This chain joins TRBV29-1 and TRBJ1-6; 7 bases match TRBD1. After removal of 5 bases from V and 6 bases from J, the junction contained 10 bases not matched to a gene. Germline CDR1 is SQVTM and CDR2 is ANQGSEA. There are 15 residues in the CDR3. The CDR3 DNA reads TGCAGCGTTAGGGAGGACGGGACAGCTAATTCACCCCTCCACTTT. Its protein is CSVREDGTANSPLHF.